These 32 T cell receptor beta chains originate from one sample sequenced in a study of T-cell memory formation after mild COVID-19. TCRdb analysed the 5' RACE reads with MiXCR anew, one entry per CDR3 protein. The sample includes some 320,000 distinct CDR3 sequences, 13% to 15% of them seen just once. What was sequenced was PBMCs or a T cell subset sorted from them (not recorded which). The receptors were sampled from a man aged 18 to 29 who had mild COVID-19 (a few samples of this study predate the infection). Cell type and time point are not known.

This chain connects TRBV30 to TRBJ1-5; D possibly corresponds to TRBD1 (6 bases). This CDR3 has 14 residues. Germline assignment: CDR1 GTSNPN and CDR2 SVGIG (reference sequence). The V and J ends lost 2 bases and 7 bases respectively, with 15 bases between them. In DNA form, the CDR3 reads TGTGCCTGGAGTCACCGTGGGGGCGGGCAGCCCCAGCATTTT. Amino acid sequence: CAWSHRGGGQPQHF.

This clonotype has a handful of counts. The CDR3 protein is CASSPAGQGYNNEQFF. The CDR3 region has the DNA TGTGCCAGCAGCCCCGCGGGGCAGGGCTATAACAATGAGCAGTTCTTC. The chain couples TRBV4-2 to TRBJ2-1, with D possibly being TRBD2 (6 bases). The V end was cut by 4 bases, the J end by 5 bases, with 18 bases between. CDR3 length: 16 amino acids. Per the germline V gene, CDR1 is LGHNA and CDR2 is YNFKEQ.

This clonotype has only a few counts. This chain uses TRBV15 with TRBJ1-2; no clear D gene. Per germline, CDR1 LNHNV and CDR2 YYDKDF (reference sequence). This CDR3 is built from 14 residues. Trimming left V 1 base short and J 7 bases short, with 13 bases between. The CDR3 reads CATSRVLGESGYTF. For the CDR3, the DNA is TGTGCCACCAGCAGAGTGCTCGGGGAGTCTGGCTACACCTTC.

J is TRBJ1-2 and V is TRBV7-2, with a possible D match to TRBD1 (6 bases). Trimming pared 4 bases from V and 6 bases from J, leaving 15 bases between. From germline, CDR1 is SGHTA and CDR2 FQGNSA. This CDR3 region has 14 residues. DNA of the CDR3: TGTGCCAGCAGCTCCTTAGGGGGAGGTGATGGCTACACCTTC. This sequence encodes CASSSLGGGDGYTF.

This clonotype was detected a few times. The J gene is TRBJ2-4, the V gene TRBV7-6; tentatively, D is TRBD1 or TRBD2 (5 bases each). The CDR3 spans 12 residues. Germline assignment: CDR1 SGHVS and CDR2 FNYEAQ. Trimming cost V 8 bases and J 8 bases, with 13 bases left between them. CDR3 sequence reads: CASSGRGDIQYF. The CDR3 bases are TGTGCCAGCTCGGGCAGAGGGGACATTCAGTACTTC.

This clonotype was picked up a small number of times. The chain is built from TRBV25-1 and TRBJ2-2, with D uncertain. CDR3 length: 13 residues. Germline lookup yields CDR1 MGHDK and CDR2 SYGVNS. Trimming pared 2 bases from V and 2 bases from J, leaving 3 bases between. The CDR3 is CASSEDNTGELFF. CDR3 nucleotide sequence: TGTGCCAGCAGTGAAGACAACACCGGGGAGCTGTTTTTT.

The sample holds many counts of this clonotype. V gene TRBV12-3 or TRBV12-4 combines with J gene TRBJ2-5; the D gene is possibly TRBD1 (5 bases). Deletions cut 5 bases from V and 5 bases from J, with 12 bases between. The length of the CDR3 is 13 residues. CDR3 in DNA: TGTGCCAGCAGTCTACCGCCAGGGGAGACCCAGTACTTC. It yields the protein CASSLPPGETQYF.

This sequence joins TRBV15 and TRBJ2-5; the match to TRBD1 covers 9 bases. Germline CDR1 LNHNV, CDR2 YYDKDF (reference sequence). The J segment lost 5 bases and the V segment lost 0 bases, leaving 13 bases of the junction unmatched. The CDR3 is 18 amino acids. CDR3: CATSREKPGQGRMETQYF. DNA for the CDR3: TGTGCCACCAGCAGAGAGAAACCGGGACAGGGAAGGATGGAGACCCAGTACTTC. Filled out from reference TRBV15 and TRBJ2-5, the complete variable domain reads DAMVIQNPRYQVTQFGKPVTLSCSQTLNHNVMYWYQQKSSQAPKLLFHYYDKDFNNEADTPDNFQSRRPNTSFCFLDIRSPGLGDTAMYLCATSREKPGQGRMETQYFGPGTRLLVL.

The rearrangement uses TRBV5-5 and TRBJ1-2; weak D call: TRBD1 (5 bases). The CDR3 length is 15 residues. The V gene's germline CDR1 is SGHKS and CDR2 YYEKEE (reference sequence). V lost 4 bases and J lost 2, with 15 bases in between. CDR3 DNA sequence: TGTGCCAGCAGCCCCCTGGTGGGGGAGAACTATGGCTACACCTTC. Translating it yields CASSPLVGENYGYTF.

This clonotype was counted between two and nine times. The rearrangement links TRBV27 to TRBJ1-5, with D perhaps TRBD1 (6 bases). Trimming removed 2 bases at V and 1 base at J, with 9 bases between. The CDR3 length is 15 residues. Germline CDR1 MNHEY, CDR2 SMNVEV (reference sequence). The CDR3 bases are TGTGCCAGCAGTTTAGCGGGGGGCAGCAATCAGCCCCAGCATTTT. This encodes CASSLAGGSNQPQHF.

The table lists this clonotype with a few counts. This chain uses TRBV18 with TRBJ2-7; D is perhaps TRBD2 (6 bases). The CDR3 is made up of 14 amino acids. Germline lookup yields CDR1 KGHSH and CDR2 LQKENI. V was shortened by 6 bases and J by 5 bases, with 17 bases between the two germline ends. The CDR3 bases are TGTGCCAGCTCCCCCCGGGTGGAGGGGAACGAGCAGTACTTC. Protein: CASSPRVEGNEQYF. Supplemented by reference TRBV18 and TRBJ2-7, the full variable domain reads NAGVMQNPRHLVRRRGQEARLRCSPMKGHSHVYWYRQLPEEGLKFMVYLQKENIIDESGMPKERFSAEFPKEGPSILRIQQVVRGDSAAYFCASSPRVEGNEQYFGPGTRLTVT.

The chain joins TRBV7-9 to TRBJ2-5; 8 bases align to TRBD1. The CDR3 runs 15 residues. The V and J ends lost 2 bases and 5 bases, in that order; junction bases with no gene match: 7. Germline CDR1 is SEHNR and CDR2 is FQNEAQ (reference sequence). The CDR3 region has the DNA TGTGCCAGCAGCTTACTGAGACAGGGGTCGGAGACCCAGTACTTC. Protein product: CASSLLRQGSETQYF. Full variable domain (outside the CDR3, taken from reference TRBV7-9 and TRBJ2-5): DTGVSQNPRHKITKRGQNVTFRCDPISEHNRLYWYRQTLGQGPEFLTYFQNEAQLEKSRLLSDRFSAERPKGSFSTLEIQRTEQGDSAMYLCASSLLRQGSETQYFGPGTRLLVL.

In DNA, the CDR3 is TGTGCCACCAGTGATTGGGACAGGGGGGGGACGCAGTATTTT. Its protein is CATSDWDRGGTQYF. This sequence joins TRBV24-1 and TRBJ2-3; 11 positions agree with TRBD1. The germline V gene has CDR1 KGHDR and CDR2 SFDVKD. The CDR3 has 14 amino acids. V was pared by 2 bases and J by 9 bases, with 3 bases of the junction left unmatched.

As DNA, the CDR3 is TGCAGTGCTAGACTTCTAGCCAAAAACATTCAGTACTTC. It specifies CSARLLAKNIQYF. The V gene is TRBV20-1, the J gene TRBJ2-4, with D uncertain. This CDR3 is built from 13 residues. Germline-derived CDR1 and CDR2 are DFQATT and SNEGSKA (reference sequence). V was shortened by 2 bases and J by 0 bases, with 5 bases between the two germline ends.

The chain has TRBV20-1 and TRBJ2-1; no clear D. V lost 4 bases, J lost 4 bases, and 14 bases lay in between. Germline V lookup: CDR1 DFQATT, CDR2 SNEGSKA (reference sequence). This CDR3 is built from 14 residues. DNA of the CDR3: TGCAGTGCTATTAAGCTTAGAAGTTACAATGAGCAGTTCTTC. It codes for CSAIKLRSYNEQFF.

The chain links TRBV11-2 to TRBJ2-3; D remains unclear. The V end lost 7 bases, the J end lost 0 bases, and 11 bases lay between the germline ends. This CDR3 has 14 amino acids. Looked up from germline, CDR1 is SGHAT and CDR2 is FQNNGV. This CDR3 reads CASTYGVSTDTQYF. The CDR3 bases are TGTGCCAGCACGTATGGTGTAAGCACAGATACGCAGTATTTT.

There are a few counts of this clonotype. The chain is built from TRBV6-1 and TRBJ1-6; 7 positions agree with TRBD1. The V segment lost 6 bases and the J segment 4 bases; nucleotides outside the gene matches: 6. The CDR3 loop spans 15 amino acids. Per the germline V gene, CDR1 is MNHNS and CDR2 is SASEGT. CDR3 loop: CASRTGTAYNSPLHF. The CDR3 nucleotides are TGTGCCAGCAGGACCGGGACAGCTTATAATTCACCCCTCCACTTT.

The V and J genes are TRBV9 and TRBJ2-3, with TRBD2 matching 7 bases. The CDR3 loop spans 15 amino acids. V lost 2 bases to trimming and J lost 1 base; unmatched junction nucleotides: 4. The germline V gene has CDR1 SGDLS and CDR2 YYNGEE. CDR3 amino acids: CASSVEAGRTDTQYF. CDR3 bases: TGTGCCAGCAGCGTGGAAGCGGGGCGCACAGATACGCAGTATTTT. Looking up the rest from reference TRBV9 and TRBJ2-3 gives the full variable domain: DSGVTQTPKHLITATGQRVTLRCSPRSGDLSVYWYQQSLDQGLQFLIQYYNGEERAKGNILERFSAQQFPDLHSELNLSSLELGDSALYFCASSVEAGRTDTQYFGPGTRLTVL.

V usage is TRBV28 and J usage is TRBJ2-5; no firm D call. This CDR3 comprises 14 residues. CDR1 is MDHEN and CDR2 is SYDVKM in the germline V gene. Trimming took off 7 bases at V and 2 bases at J, with 14 bases between the two ends. In DNA form, the CDR3 reads TGTGCCAGCACTCCCTCGAGATTTCAAGAGACCCAGTACTTC. Translation: CASTPSRFQETQYF.

This clonotype appeared many times. The gene calls are TRBV20-1 and TRBJ1-1, with a weak D call TRBD1 (5 bases). Germline V gives CDR1 DFQATT, CDR2 SNEGSKA (reference sequence). The CDR3 is 13 amino acids. V was clipped by 6 bases and J by 1 base, with 12 bases between them. The CDR3 spells CSAWDGENTEAFF. The CDR3 DNA follows: TGCAGTGCGTGGGACGGGGAGAACACTGAAGCTTTCTTT.

V and J are TRBV12-3 or TRBV12-4 and TRBJ1-1; D remains unclear. The V end lost 7 bases, the J end lost 0 bases, and 21 bases lay between the germline ends. The length of the CDR3 is 17 residues. Written as DNA, the CDR3 is TGTGCCAGCACCCGGGCGCTGTCCTTGATCATGAACACTGAAGCTTTCTTT. Amino acids: CASTRALSLIMNTEAFF.

This clonotype was recorded at least ten times. The chain links TRBV20-1 to TRBJ2-4; maybe TRBD1 (7 bases). This CDR3 contains 15 residues. The V and J ends lost 5 bases and 0 bases respectively, with 14 bases between them. CDR1 is DFQATT, CDR2 SNEGSKA, per germline (reference sequence). CDR3: CSALPGGTAKNIQYF. The CDR3 coding sequence is TGCAGTGCTCTCCCAGGGGGGACAGCCAAAAACATTCAGTACTTC.

The table lists this clonotype with a few counts. The CDR3 DNA follows: TGCAGTGCCAGCGGGGGGGTCACAGATACGCAGTATTTT. This translates into CSASGGVTDTQYF. This chain joins TRBV20-1 and TRBJ2-3; 10 bases align to TRBD2. With V trimmed by 6 bases and J by 2 bases, 2 bases remained unmatched. Germline loops: CDR1 DFQATT, CDR2 SNEGSKA (reference sequence). The CDR3 loop spans 13 amino acids.

This clonotype was recorded a few times. The rearrangement joins TRBV27 to TRBJ1-1; D is ambiguous. The length of the CDR3 is 13 residues. Germline V gene lookup returns CDR1 MNHEY and CDR2 SMNVEV (reference sequence). Deletions cut 2 bases from V and 3 bases from J, with 7 bases between. CDR3 sequence: CASSLGVHTEAFF. CDR3 coding DNA: TGTGCCAGCAGTTTAGGGGTTCACACTGAAGCTTTCTTT.

V and J are TRBV6-2 or TRBV6-3 and TRBJ2-1; 9 bases agree with TRBD2. Germline V gives CDR1 MNHEY, CDR2 SVGEGT. This CDR3 region has 12 residues. V lost 4 bases to trimming and J lost 12 bases; unmatched junction nucleotides: 4. The CDR3 protein is CASSSTAGGQFF. CDR3 sequence (DNA): TGTGCCAGCAGTTCCACAGCGGGGGGGCAGTTCTTC.

This clonotype was found a few times. The chain has TRBV4-1 and TRBJ2-1, with TRBD1 as a possible D gene (5 bases). The germline V and J ends were trimmed by 5 bases and 2 bases, with 16 bases remaining between them. Germline values: CDR1 MGHRA, CDR2 YSYEKL. This CDR3 is 16 amino acids long. The chain's CDR3 is CASSFLGLLAYNEQFF. CDR3 DNA sequence: TGCGCCAGCAGCTTCCTGGGGCTGTTGGCCTACAATGAGCAGTTCTTC.

This clonotype showed up just a few times. The V and J genes are TRBV20-1 and TRBJ2-7; 9 positions match TRBD2. This CDR3 region has 15 residues. V was clipped by 0 bases and J by 6 bases; unmatched bases: 9. Germline CDR1 is DFQATT and CDR2 is SNEGSKA (reference sequence). The DNA for the CDR3 is TGCAGTGCTAGAGATCGAGGCGGGGGGGTTCGCGAGCAGTACGTC. Its translation: CSARDRGGGVREQYV.

This clonotype was recorded at least ten times. This sequence joins TRBV7-8 and TRBJ1-6, with D possibly being TRBD1 (5 bases). The V gene lost 4 bases and the J gene lost 7 bases, with 11 bases spanning the gap. This CDR3 is built from 14 residues. Germline CDR1 and CDR2: SGHVS and FQNEAQ. CDR3 in amino acids: CASSYGGVNSPLHF. The CDR3 region has the DNA TGTGCCAGCAGCTATGGAGGGGTGAATTCACCCCTCCACTTT.

A few counts support this clonotype. The rearrangement uses TRBV4-3 and TRBJ2-4; D is possibly TRBD2 (6 bases). The V end lost 3 bases, the J end lost 0 bases, and 9 bases lay between the germline ends. Germline lookup yields CDR1 LGHNA and CDR2 YSLEER. CDR3 length: 15 residues. CDR3 bases: TGCGCCAGCAGCCACGGGACTGGAGCCAAAAACATTCAGTACTTC. It yields the protein CASSHGTGAKNIQYF.

This clonotype turned up a few times. V and J are TRBV7-9 and TRBJ2-5, with 10 positions matching TRBD2. After removal of 5 bases from V and 1 base from J, the junction contained 4 bases not matched to a gene. The CDR3 sequence is 15 residues long. Germline V gene data show CDR1 as SEHNR and CDR2 as FQNEAQ (reference sequence). In nucleotides, the CDR3 is TGTGCCAGCAGCAGATTAGCGGGGGGCCAAGAGACCCAGTACTTC. It translates to CASSRLAGGQETQYF. The full variable domain, rest sourced from reference TRBV7-9 and TRBJ2-5, is DTGVSQNPRHKITKRGQNVTFRCDPISEHNRLYWYRQTLGQGPEFLTYFQNEAQLEKSRLLSDRFSAERPKGSFSTLEIQRTEQGDSAMYLCASSRLAGGQETQYFGPGTRLLVL.

The V and J genes are TRBV5-1 and TRBJ2-3, with 8 bases matching TRBD2. The CDR3 covers 15 residues. The V segment lost 4 bases and the J segment 5 bases; nucleotides outside the gene matches: 9. CDR1 and CDR2 (germline): SGHRS, YFSETQ. CDR3 amino acids: CASSLDSGARDTQYF. CDR3 nucleotides: TGCGCCAGCAGCCTGGATAGCGGGGCTCGAGATACGCAGTATTTT.

The chain has TRBV10-3 and TRBJ1-1; D ambiguous. Trimming cost V 4 bases and J 7 bases, with 13 bases left between them. Germline assignment: CDR1 ENHRY and CDR2 SYGVKD. The CDR3 has 13 residues. In nucleotides, the CDR3 is TGTGCCATCAGTGTTTCGGGTGATCTTGAAGCTTTCTTT. This codes for CAISVSGDLEAFF.